This T cell receptor beta chain came from a study of blood T cell repertoires in COVID-19 (dated by TCRdb to the early 2020s). Study-wide context: The collaborator samples originated in the United States, Italy and Spain and spanned the acute and convalescent phases of COVID-19. The prospective study material was composed of cDNA or gDNA derived from T cells, B-cell-depleted T cells, or PBMCs. Subjects who had been exposed to COVID-19, were actively infected with it, or had recovered from it provided the deeply sampled blood TCRbeta repertoires that made up the dataset. The repertoires were made available in a free public database intended to serve as a resource for research on the immune response to SARS-CoV-2. Samples were obtained from the ongoing ImmuneRACE study (first 160 participants) and from about 1,300 subjects provided by 6 global collaborators. The sample metadata nearly always contained a de-identified subject ID, COVID-19 status, age in years and sex. Where HLA class I and class II types were available, the types were taken from metadata supplied by the sample provider, not from assay-based typing. The research as a whole found: Clinical and demographic metadata were provided uncurated, with the amount varying by source and participant.

TCRbeta CDR3 regions were amplified from genomic DNA using the immunoSEQ Assay, a bias-controlled multiplex PCR. On the authors' methods: Within the assay, amplification of reference gene primers was used to estimate how many nucleated cells each sample contained. To quantify the absolute abundance of each unique TCRbeta CDR3 rearrangement, sequence reads were collapsed and filtered. For each sample, productive Simpson clonality was calculated as the square root of Simpson's diversity index over productive rearrangements. The clones in this table, taken by TCRdb from immuneACCESS, are in-frame only. Not every clone is retained; where verified, under half of the shortfall comes from an unresolved V gene, and the cause of the rest is unknown. V, J and clone size were drawn from that table, and D and trimming were deduced from the DNA. The table for this sample lists under 200,000 clones; around 90% of them were counted only once. The ten largest clones take up approximately 0.48% of the sample.

Whole blood was collected in K2EDTA tubes by collaborating institutions according to the institutions' own protocols. For TCRbeta analysis, collaborators shipped samples in one of three forms: frozen whole blood, isolated PBMCs, or DNA extracted from either of those sample types. Comments on this clone: Which antigen it targets is not known. It has no much larger one-base neighbor in the sample; base qualities were not kept.

The germline V gene supplies CDR1 SGHTA and CDR2 FQGNSA. Trimmed from V: 3 bases; trimmed from J: 5 bases; junction bases lacking a gene match: 9. The CDR3 numbers 16 residues from cysteine through phenylalanine. Only the CDR3 region is kept as DNA, spanning 48 bases read in frame from base 1. The TCR comes from a man between 50 and 59 years old with acute or convalescent COVID-19. Input material: peripheral blood. The sequence is built from TRBV7-2 and TRBJ2-5, with 10 middle bases fitting TRBD2. Here the CDR3 is given as CASSFESGRGDETQYF. The base sequence is TGTGCCAGCAGCTTTGAAAGCGGGAGGGGCGACGAGACCCAGTACTTC.